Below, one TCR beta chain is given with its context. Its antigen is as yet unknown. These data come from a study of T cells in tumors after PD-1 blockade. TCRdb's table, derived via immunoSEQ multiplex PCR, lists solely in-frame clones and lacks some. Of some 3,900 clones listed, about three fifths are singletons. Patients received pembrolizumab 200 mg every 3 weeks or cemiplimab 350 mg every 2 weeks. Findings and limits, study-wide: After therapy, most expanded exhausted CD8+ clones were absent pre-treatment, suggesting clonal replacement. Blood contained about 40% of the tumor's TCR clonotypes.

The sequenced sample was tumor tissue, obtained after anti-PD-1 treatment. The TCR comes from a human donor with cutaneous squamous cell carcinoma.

The CDR3 reads CASSAGRNLDTIYF. Here the CDR3 DNA reads TGTGCCAGCAGTGCTGGGCGGAACTTGGACACCATATATTTT. The chain combines TRBV2 with TRBJ1-3, with unresolved D. This CDR3 is built from 14 residues. The V gene's germline CDR1 is SNHLY and CDR2 FYNNEI. The germline V and J ends were trimmed by 4 bases and 8 bases, with 15 bases remaining between them.